The T cell receptor (beta chain) described here comes from a study of shared clonotypes between healthy human individuals. General study points: A handful of donors showed sharing of around 5% of naive CD4 clonotypes. It was expected that sequencing depth would affect clonotype sharing among donors.

Measured with immunoSEQ multiplex PCR; TCRdb has only the in-frame clones, and not every one. This sample yields around 1,900,000 clones, of which over 85% are seen a single time; approximately 1.6% belongs to the top ten. Notes on this clone: The antigen is undetermined. Other nucleotide sequences in the sample specify the same CDR3.

Terminally differentiated effector memory CD45RA+ cells were excluded from the naive CD8 cells, which were CD45RO-negative and positively selected for CCR7. Trimming left V 6 bases short and J 0 bases short, with 8 bases between. CDR3 size: 13 residues. CDR1 and CDR2 (germline): LNHDA, SQIVND (reference sequence). This sequence was found in a man aged 18 to 35 in good health. Some clones in this sample may be carry-over from other donors' samples. The sequenced sample consisted of naive CD8+ T cells from PBMCs. This sequence joins TRBV19 and TRBJ1-1; a possible D gene is TRBD1 (5 bases). The DNA of the CDR3 is TGTGCCAGTAGCTTGGGGGTGAACACTGAAGCTTTCTTT. Protein: CASSLGVNTEAFF.